This T cell receptor (beta chain) originates from a study of metastatic and nonmetastatic thyroid tumors. Looking at the study overall: From malignant and benign thyroid patients, repertoires in blood and in tumor or nodule tissue were compared.

Findings and limits, study-wide: For both blood and tumor, malignant thyroid tumors reportedly showed significantly higher TCR beta diversity than benign nodules did.

In the original processing: Clinicopathological groups supplied CDR3 differences that were used to build a distant-metastasis classifier for papillary thyroid cancer. TCRdb re-called clones via MiXCR from the PCR reads. The authors' filters were not applied to this entry. The sample has about 5,000 clones; around 28% are singletons. Thyroid surgery had not been preceded by any treatment in any patient. This clone has a handful of counts. The antigen is not known. The CDR3 is 16 amino acids. Unmatched junction bases numbered 7, after V lost 4 bases and J lost 4 bases. Germline V gives CDR1 SGHNT, CDR2 YENEEA.

The TCR originated in a female donor with papillary thyroid cancer or a benign thyroid nodule (not recorded which). Some clones in this sample may be carry-over from other donors' samples. The specimen sequenced was adjacent normal tissue. The rearrangement joins TRBV11-3 to TRBJ2-1; 10 bases align to TRBD2. The CDR3 DNA sequence: TGTGCCAGCAGCTCCCGGGCTAGCGGGAGTTACAATGAGCAGTTCTTC. This encodes CASSSRASGSYNEQFF.